Listed below are T cell receptor beta chains from one sample, sequenced in a study of T cell responses to AZD1222 COVID-19 vaccine. The assay was immunoSEQ multiplex PCR, and TCRdb's table has in-frame clones only and misses some. The sample holds tens of thousands of clones, 88% seen once. This material consisted of peripheral blood, taken on day 0 of MenACWY control vaccination. The receptors shown here come from an adult in good health. CDR3s include the opening cysteine and the closing phenylalanine or tryptophan. Each record gives: V gene, clone size, D gene, J gene, CDR3 DNA, CDR3 protein. The D gene is left open where the match is weak. Not every row has a clone size; where given, it reads once, few, many or a size class.

v_gene: TRBV7-2
abundance: .
d_gene: .
j_gene: TRBJ1-4
CDR3nt: TGTGCCAGCAGCTTAGTCTGGAGGGAAAAACTGTTTTTT
CDR3aa: CASSLVWREKLFF

v_gene: TRBV4-1
abundance: .
d_gene: TRBD2
j_gene: TRBJ2-5
CDR3nt: TGCGCCAGCAGCCACCCCCCAGCGGGAACTCAAGAGACCCAGTACTTC
CDR3aa: CASSHPPAGTQETQYF

v_gene: TRBV5-4
abundance: .
d_gene: TRBD2
j_gene: TRBJ2-3
CDR3nt: TGTGCCAGCAGCGGGGGGGGACCAGCCGACACAGATACGCAGTATTTT
CDR3aa: CASSGGGPADTDTQYF

v_gene: TRBV28
abundance: .
d_gene: TRBD1
j_gene: TRBJ1-2
CDR3nt: TGTGCCAGCAGTGGGACAGGGAGGAAATATGGCTACACCTTC
CDR3aa: CASSGTGRKYGYTF

v_gene: TRBV27
abundance: .
d_gene: TRBD1
j_gene: TRBJ1-2
CDR3nt: TGTGCCAGCTCTTCACCGACCGGGACAGGCGTCAACTATGGCTACACCTTC
CDR3aa: CASSSPTGTGVNYGYTF

v_gene: TRBV5-1
abundance: once
d_gene: .
j_gene: TRBJ1-2
CDR3nt: TGCGCCAGCAGCCCGCCCCACACAGGAGGCTACACCTTC
CDR3aa: CASSPPHTGGYTF

v_gene: TRBV24-1
abundance: .
d_gene: .
j_gene: TRBJ1-2
CDR3nt: TGTGCCACCAGTGTGGGCGGTCACCATGGCTACACCTTC
CDR3aa: CATSVGGHHGYTF

v_gene: TRBV5-1
abundance: once
d_gene: TRBD2
j_gene: TRBJ2-3
CDR3nt: TGCGCCAGCAGCTCGCTAGCGGGAGGGATAGATACGCAGTATTTT
CDR3aa: CASSSLAGGIDTQYF

v_gene: TRBV3-1/TRBV3-2
abundance: .
d_gene: .
j_gene: TRBJ2-3
CDR3nt: TGTGCCAGCAGCCAAAGGGGGGGGCCAGATACGCAGTATTTT
CDR3aa: CASSQRGGPDTQYF

v_gene: TRBV19
abundance: .
d_gene: .
j_gene: TRBJ1-1
CDR3nt: TGTGCCAGTAGTAGGGGCGCCGTATCTTACGGGACTGAAGCTTTCTTT
CDR3aa: CASSRGAVSYGTEAFF

v_gene: TRBV6-5
abundance: .
d_gene: .
j_gene: TRBJ1-2
CDR3nt: TGTGCCAGCAGGGTGGAGAGGGGATATGGCTACACCTTC
CDR3aa: CASRVERGYGYTF

v_gene: TRBV6-5
abundance: .
d_gene: .
j_gene: TRBJ2-1
CDR3nt: TGTGCCAGCAGGGGACCTCCCGACTACAATGAGCAGTTCTTC
CDR3aa: CASRGPPDYNEQFF

v_gene: TRBV28
abundance: .
d_gene: TRBD1
j_gene: TRBJ1-1
CDR3nt: TGTGCCAGCAGTTCCGGACAGGACACTGAAGCTTTCTTT
CDR3aa: CASSSGQDTEAFF

v_gene: TRBV18
abundance: .
d_gene: .
j_gene: TRBJ2-7
CDR3nt: TGTGCCAGCTCACCAGCCTCGACGGGGGGCCATACCTACGAGCAGTACTTC
CDR3aa: CASSPASTGGHTYEQYF

v_gene: TRBV28
abundance: .
d_gene: .
j_gene: TRBJ2-7
CDR3nt: TGTGCCAGCAGTTTAGTTCCCCCGGTTGGCGAGCAGTACTTC
CDR3aa: CASSLVPPVGEQYF

v_gene: TRBV25-1
abundance: .
d_gene: TRBD1
j_gene: TRBJ2-7
CDR3nt: TGTGCCAGCAGACAAACAGGGGACGAGCAGTACTTC
CDR3aa: CASRQTGDEQYF

v_gene: TRBV10-1
abundance: once
d_gene: .
j_gene: TRBJ2-3
CDR3nt: TGCGCCAGCAGTGAGTCGTATGTGGGAACAGATACGCAGTATTTT
CDR3aa: CASSESYVGTDTQYF